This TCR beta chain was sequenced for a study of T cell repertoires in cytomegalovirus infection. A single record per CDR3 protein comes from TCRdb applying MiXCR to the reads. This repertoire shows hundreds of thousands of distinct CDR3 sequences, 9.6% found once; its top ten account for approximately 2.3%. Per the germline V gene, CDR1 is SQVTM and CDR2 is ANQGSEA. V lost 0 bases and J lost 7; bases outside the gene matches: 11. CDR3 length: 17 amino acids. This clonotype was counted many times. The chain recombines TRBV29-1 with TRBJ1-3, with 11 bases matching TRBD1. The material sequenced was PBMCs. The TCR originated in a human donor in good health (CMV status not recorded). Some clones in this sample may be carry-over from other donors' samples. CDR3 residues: CSVEDYATGQGDNTIYF. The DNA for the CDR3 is TGCAGCGTTGAAGATTATGCCACGGGACAGGGGGACAACACCATATATTTT.